The 19 T cell receptor beta chains below come from one sample, sequenced in a study of siplizumab effects on memory and regulatory T cells. Clones were sequenced by immunoSEQ multiplex PCR, and TCRdb holds only the in-frame ones, with some missing. This table holds 99,000 or so clones, roughly 92% found once. Input material: Tregs sorted from blood. Receptor source: a human donor in good health.

This sequence joins TRBV6-5 and TRBJ2-3; D not resolved. The germline V gene has CDR1 MNHEY and CDR2 SVGAGI. V lost 0 bases and J 6 bases, leaving 13 bases between the germline ends. CDR3 length equals 15 residues. DNA for the CDR3: TGTGCCAGCAGTTACTCGATTGACTCCTGGGATACGCAGTATTTT. Its translation: CASSYSIDSWDTQYF.

The chain recombines TRBV19 with TRBJ1-6; D is unclear. The germline V and J ends were trimmed by 5 bases and 3 bases, with 11 bases remaining between them. Germline CDR1 and CDR2: LNHDA and SQIVND (reference sequence). The CDR3 is made up of 15 amino acids. The CDR3 spells CASSATRNYNSPLHF. Here the CDR3 DNA reads TGTGCCAGTAGTGCCACGAGGAACTATAATTCACCCCTCCACTTT.

This chain connects TRBV7-6 to TRBJ1-3, with D unclear. Per germline, CDR1 SGHVS and CDR2 FNYEAQ. V lost 5 bases and J lost 1, with 6 bases in between. The length of the CDR3 is 13 residues. CDR3 residues: CASSLLSGNTIYF. Here the CDR3 DNA reads TGTGCCAGCAGCCTCTTGTCTGGAAACACCATATATTTT.

The chain couples TRBV2 to TRBJ2-7, with D possibly TRBD1 on 5 matching bases. Germline V gives CDR1 SNHLY, CDR2 FYNNEI. The CDR3 sequence is 13 residues long. V was pared by 4 bases and J by 2 bases, with 9 bases between. This CDR3 is CASSADSPYEQYF. In nucleotides, the CDR3 is TGTGCCAGCAGTGCCGACAGCCCCTACGAGCAGTACTTC.

The J gene is TRBJ2-3, the V gene TRBV29-1; TRBD1 aligns across 9 bases. The germline V gene has CDR1 SQVTM and CDR2 ANQGSEA. The CDR3 spans 13 residues. The junction had 3 bases not matched to a gene; V was cut back by 6 bases and J by 2 bases. The CDR3 loop is CSVGQGNTDTQYF. The CDR3 DNA reads as TGCAGCGTGGGACAGGGAAACACAGATACGCAGTATTTT.

About this clone itself: Other DNA sequences in the same sample also yield this CDR3. The DNA of the CDR3 is TGTGCCAGCAGCTTGGCAGGGGTCTCCGGAAACACCATATATTTT. Its translation: CASSLAGVSGNTIYF. The V call is TRBV5-6, the J call TRBJ1-3; a weak D match, TRBD1 (6 bases). V was shortened by 0 bases and J by 4 bases, with 11 bases between the two germline ends. Germline CDR1 and CDR2: SGHDT and YYEEEE. The CDR3 sequence is 15 residues long.

This sequence joins TRBV6-5 and TRBJ2-3, with 10 bases aligning to TRBD1. Trimming at V came to 4 bases and at J to 5 bases, leaving 6 bases not matched to a gene. The V gene's germline CDR1 is MNHEY and CDR2 SVGAGI. The CDR3 covers 15 residues. Written as DNA, the CDR3 is TGTGCCAGCAGTTTGCAGACAGGGGGCAGAGATACGCAGTATTTT. Translating gives CASSLQTGGRDTQYF.

The CDR3 nucleotides are TGTGCCAGTAGTATTCCGATAACTAGCGGGAGGACCAATGAGCAGTTCTTC. Translated: CASSIPITSGRTNEQFF. The chain employs TRBV19 and TRBJ2-1; 12 positions match TRBD2. Trimming at V came to 3 bases and at J to 6 bases, leaving 9 bases not matched to a gene. Per germline, CDR1 LNHDA and CDR2 SQIVND (reference sequence). The length of the CDR3 is 17 residues.

This chain connects TRBV6-1 to TRBJ2-3, with TRBD2 matching over 8 bases. CDR1 is MNHNS, CDR2 SASEGT, per germline. Trimming at V came to 5 bases and at J to 2 bases, leaving 6 bases not matched to a gene. CDR3 length equals 15 residues. The DNA of the CDR3 is TGTGCCAGCAGTAAGCGGGGGATCTTCACAGATACGCAGTATTTT. This codes for CASSKRGIFTDTQYF.

This chain joins TRBV2 and TRBJ2-4, with D uncertain. Trimming stripped 2 bases from V and 0 bases from J, with 14 bases between. Per germline, CDR1 SNHLY and CDR2 FYNNEI. The CDR3 sequence is 17 residues long. Here the CDR3 reads CASSEYVGILAKNIQYF. The CDR3 nucleotides are TGTGCCAGCAGTGAATATGTGGGGATCCTAGCCAAAAACATTCAGTACTTC.

The gene calls are TRBV5-1 and TRBJ2-3, with 11 bases matching TRBD2. V shed 4 bases, J shed 5 bases, and the junction held 6 bases outside the gene matches. From germline, CDR1 is SGHRS and CDR2 YFSETQ. CDR3 length: 15 amino acids. CDR3 residues: CASSTLAGVLDTQYF. The CDR3 nucleotides read TGCGCCAGCAGCACACTAGCGGGAGTCCTAGATACGCAGTATTTT.

The chain has TRBV14 and TRBJ2-7; no clear D. V gave up 1 base and J gave up 2 bases, with 9 bases separating them. CDR1 is SGHDN, CDR2 FVKESK, per germline. The CDR3 contains 14 residues. The CDR3 DNA sequence: TGTGCCAGCAGCCAAGGTGTGTCTACCTACGAGCAGTACTTC. Translation: CASSQGVSTYEQYF.

The rearrangement uses TRBV11-3 and TRBJ2-7, with a possible D match to TRBD2 (6 bases). The V and J ends lost 1 base and 4 bases respectively, with 14 bases between them. CDR1 SGHNT and CDR2 YENEEA come from the germline V gene. CDR3 size: 15 residues. CDR3 nucleotides: TGTGCCAGCAGCTTAGGGACGGGAGCCGGTTACGAGCAGTACTTC. Translated: CASSLGTGAGYEQYF.

V and J are TRBV6-1 and TRBJ2-2; D may be TRBD1 or TRBD2 (6 bases each). The germline V gene encodes CDR1 MNHNS and CDR2 SASEGT. The CDR3 totals 13 residues. V was pared by 10 bases and J by 5 bases, with 14 bases between. The CDR3 DNA follows: TGTGCCATCAGGGGAGGTGTTACCGGGGAGCTGTTTTTT. This codes for CAIRGGVTGELFF.

V and J are TRBV5-1 and TRBJ2-7; a possible D gene is TRBD2 (5 bases). Germline V CDR1 and CDR2: SGHRS, YFSETQ. There are 16 residues in the CDR3. The V end was cut by 3 bases, the J end by 5 bases, with 21 bases between. The CDR3 region has the DNA TGCGCCAGCAGCTCCCTTCGCCCTTCACCCGGGAACGAGCAGTACTTC. This sequence encodes CASSSLRPSPGNEQYF.

V is TRBV11-3 and J is TRBJ1-1; 9 bases match TRBD1. With 5 bases clipped from V and 5 bases from J, the junction kept 6 bases outside the gene matches. The CDR3 has 14 amino acids. Germline CDR1 is SGHNT and CDR2 is YENEEA. Here the CDR3 reads CASSAQGAVTEAFF. For the CDR3, the DNA is TGTGCCAGCAGCGCACAGGGGGCGGTGACTGAAGCTTTCTTT.

J is TRBJ2-1 and V is TRBV5-8, with unresolved D. This CDR3 has 14 residues. CDR1 and CDR2 from the germline V gene are SGHTS and YDEGEE. V lost 1 base and J lost 7, with 12 bases in between. For the CDR3, the DNA is TGTGCCAGCAGCTTGTTAGTACGAGGAAATGAGCAGTTCTTC. Protein sequence: CASSLLVRGNEQFF.

The chain carries TRBV9 and TRBJ1-2; 7 bases align to TRBD1. Germline trimming cut 0 bases from V and 4 bases from J; bases unmatched to any gene: 9. The CDR3 covers 16 residues. Germline loops: CDR1 SGDLS, CDR2 YYNGEE. The CDR3: CASSVDVRGASYGYTF. CDR3 DNA: TGTGCCAGCAGCGTAGATGTCAGGGGGGCCTCCTATGGCTACACCTTC.

The chain couples TRBV6-4 to TRBJ1-2, with a weak D call TRBD1 (6 bases). CDR1 and CDR2 (germline): MRHNA, SNTAGT. V lost 0 bases to trimming and J lost 4 bases, with 9 bases between them. The CDR3 covers 14 residues. CDR3 residues: CASSDSSRGYGYTF. The CDR3 DNA sequence: TGTGCCAGCAGTGACTCTTCCAGGGGCTATGGCTACACCTTC.